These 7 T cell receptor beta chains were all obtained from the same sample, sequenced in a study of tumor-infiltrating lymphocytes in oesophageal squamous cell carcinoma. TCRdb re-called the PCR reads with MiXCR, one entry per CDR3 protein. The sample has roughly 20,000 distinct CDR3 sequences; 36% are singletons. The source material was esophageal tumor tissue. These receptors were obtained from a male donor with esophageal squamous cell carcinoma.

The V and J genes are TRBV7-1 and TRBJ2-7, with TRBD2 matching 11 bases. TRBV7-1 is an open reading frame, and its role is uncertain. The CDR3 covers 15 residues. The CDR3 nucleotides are TGTGTTACGCGACGGGCTAGCGGGAGGCTGAATGAGCAGTACTTC. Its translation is CVTRRASGRLNEQYF.

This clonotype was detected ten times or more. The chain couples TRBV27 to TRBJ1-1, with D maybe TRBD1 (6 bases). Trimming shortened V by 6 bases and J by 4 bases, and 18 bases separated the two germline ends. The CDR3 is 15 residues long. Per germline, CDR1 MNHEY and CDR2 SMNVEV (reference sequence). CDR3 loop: CASRLGGGWSTEAFF. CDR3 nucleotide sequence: TGTGCCAGCAGGCTGGGGGGGGGCTGGAGCACTGAAGCTTTCTTT.

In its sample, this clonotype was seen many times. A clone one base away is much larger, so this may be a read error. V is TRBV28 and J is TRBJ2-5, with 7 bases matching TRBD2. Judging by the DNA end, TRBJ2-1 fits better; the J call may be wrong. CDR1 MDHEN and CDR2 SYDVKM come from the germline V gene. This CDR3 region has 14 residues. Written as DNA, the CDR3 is TGTGCCAGCAGTTTAGGGGGGGTAGGTCGCGAGCAGTTCTTC. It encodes CASSLGGVGREQFF.

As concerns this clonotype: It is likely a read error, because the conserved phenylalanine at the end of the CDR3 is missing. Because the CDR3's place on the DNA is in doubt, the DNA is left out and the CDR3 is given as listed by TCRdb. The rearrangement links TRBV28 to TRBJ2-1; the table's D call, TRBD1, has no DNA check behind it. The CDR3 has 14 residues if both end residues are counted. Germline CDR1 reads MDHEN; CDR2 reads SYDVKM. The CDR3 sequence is CASSSGGVPLHFGN.

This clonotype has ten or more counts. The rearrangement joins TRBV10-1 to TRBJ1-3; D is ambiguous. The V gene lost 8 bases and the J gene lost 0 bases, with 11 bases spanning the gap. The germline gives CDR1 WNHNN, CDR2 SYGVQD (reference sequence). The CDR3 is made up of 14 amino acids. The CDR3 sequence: CASSDFSSGNTIYF. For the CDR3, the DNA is TGCGCCAGCTCCGACTTTAGCTCTGGAAACACCATATATTTT.

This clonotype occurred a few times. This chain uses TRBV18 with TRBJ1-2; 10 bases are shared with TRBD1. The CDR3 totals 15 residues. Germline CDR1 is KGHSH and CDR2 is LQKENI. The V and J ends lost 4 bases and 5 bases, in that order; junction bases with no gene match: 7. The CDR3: CASSLTGQGGYGYTF. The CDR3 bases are TGTGCCAGCTCACTGACCGGACAGGGGGGTTATGGCTACACCTTC.

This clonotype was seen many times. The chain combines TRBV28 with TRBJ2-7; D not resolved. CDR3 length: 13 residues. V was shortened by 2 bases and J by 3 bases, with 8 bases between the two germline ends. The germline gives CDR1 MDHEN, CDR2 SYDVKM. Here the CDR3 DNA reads TGTGCCAGCAGTTTACTTCACAGCTACGAGCAGTACTTC. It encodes CASSLLHSYEQYF.